The entry below describes one T cell receptor (beta chain). The record originates from a study of blood T cell repertoires in COVID-19. Repertoires were generated with immunoSEQ multiplex PCR, while TCRdb's copy carries only in-frame clones and drops some. Here the sample spans some 170,000 clones, about three quarters being singletons. In germline, CDR1 is MNHEY, CDR2 SVGAGI. The CDR3 is 15 amino acids. V gave up 6 bases and J gave up 0 bases; unmatched junction bases: 2. The TCR was taken from a man aged 60 to 75 with acute or convalescent COVID-19. Sequencing was done on a sample of peripheral blood. The V call is TRBV6-5, the J call TRBJ2-3; 11 bases agree with TRBD2. Here the CDR3 reads CASRGTSGSTDTQYF. The CDR3 nucleotides read TGTGCCAGCAGGGGGACTAGCGGTAGCACAGATACGCAGTATTTT.